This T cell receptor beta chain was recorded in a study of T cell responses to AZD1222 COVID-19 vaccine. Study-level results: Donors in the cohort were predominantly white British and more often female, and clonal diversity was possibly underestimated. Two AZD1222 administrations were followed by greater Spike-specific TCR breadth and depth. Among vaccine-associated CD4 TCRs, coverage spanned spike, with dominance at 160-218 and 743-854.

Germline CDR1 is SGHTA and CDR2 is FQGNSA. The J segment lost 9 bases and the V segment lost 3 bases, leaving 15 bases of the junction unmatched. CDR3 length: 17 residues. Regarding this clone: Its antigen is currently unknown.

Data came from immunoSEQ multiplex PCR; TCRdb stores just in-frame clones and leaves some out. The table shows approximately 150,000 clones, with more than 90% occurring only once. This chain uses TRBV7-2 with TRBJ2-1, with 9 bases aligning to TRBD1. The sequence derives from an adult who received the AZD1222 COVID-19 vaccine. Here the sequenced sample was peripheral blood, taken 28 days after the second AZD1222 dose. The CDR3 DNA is TGTGCCAGCAGCTTGGACGGGTACAGGGGGCGAAGGGGTGAGCAGTTCTTC. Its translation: CASSLDGYRGRRGEQFF.